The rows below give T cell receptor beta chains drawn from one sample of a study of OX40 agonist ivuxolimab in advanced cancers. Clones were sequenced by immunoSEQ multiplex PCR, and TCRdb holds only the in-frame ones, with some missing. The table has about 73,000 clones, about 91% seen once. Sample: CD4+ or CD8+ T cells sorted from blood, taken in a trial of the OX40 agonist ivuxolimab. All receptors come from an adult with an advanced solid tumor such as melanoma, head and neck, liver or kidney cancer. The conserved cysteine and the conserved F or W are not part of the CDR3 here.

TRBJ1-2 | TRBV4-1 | ASSQEFPTGFYGYT
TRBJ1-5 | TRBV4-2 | ASSVRTHSNQPQH
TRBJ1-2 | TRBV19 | ASSGLAGISYGYT
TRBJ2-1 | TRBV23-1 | ASSQQGAATYNEQF
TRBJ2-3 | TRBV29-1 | SVDSEITDTQY
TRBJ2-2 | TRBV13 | ASSVNTGELF
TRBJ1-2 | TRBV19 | ASSSRGDAGYT
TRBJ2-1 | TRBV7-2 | ASSLEASDSYNEQF
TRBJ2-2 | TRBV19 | ASSATGDTGELF
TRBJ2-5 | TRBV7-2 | ASSFRTGTSQETQY
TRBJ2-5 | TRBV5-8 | ASSPGTSGAQETQY
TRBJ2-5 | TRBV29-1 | SVRTGRQTQY
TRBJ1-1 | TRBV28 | ASSPPGTGAEAF